The following is a T cell receptor beta chain sequence with its context. This sample is drawn from a study of T cell responses to AZD1222 COVID-19 vaccine. Repertoires were generated with immunoSEQ multiplex PCR, while TCRdb's copy carries only in-frame clones and drops some. The table shows 100,000 to 150,000 clones, with 80% to 90% occurring only once. V lost 2 bases to trimming and J lost 7 bases, with 17 bases between them. Germline V gene data show CDR1 as KGHSH and CDR2 as LQKENI. The CDR3 loop spans 16 amino acids. The starting material was peripheral blood, obtained on day 0 of AZD1222 vaccination. This chain uses TRBV18 with TRBJ1-4; TRBD1 is a possible D gene (5 bases). The source is an adult in good health. The CDR3 loop reads CASSPFKGTSGEKLFF. The CDR3 DNA follows: TGTGCCAGCTCACCATTTAAGGGGACCAGTGGTGAAAAACTGTTTTTT.